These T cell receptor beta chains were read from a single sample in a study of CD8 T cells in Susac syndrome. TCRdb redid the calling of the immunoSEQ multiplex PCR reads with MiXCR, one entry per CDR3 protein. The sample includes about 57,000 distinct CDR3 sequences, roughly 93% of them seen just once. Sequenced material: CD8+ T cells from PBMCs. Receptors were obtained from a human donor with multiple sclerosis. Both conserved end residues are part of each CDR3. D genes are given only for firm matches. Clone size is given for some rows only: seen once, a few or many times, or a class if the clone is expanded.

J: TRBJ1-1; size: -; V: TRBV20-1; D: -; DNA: TGCAGTGCTAGACCCTTCGAGGAATCCCCTGAAGCTTTCTTT; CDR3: CSARPFEESPEAFF
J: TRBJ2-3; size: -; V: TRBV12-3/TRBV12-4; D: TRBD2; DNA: TGTGCCAGCAGCCTTAGCGGGGTCCCAGATACGCAGTATTTT; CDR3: CASSLSGVPDTQYF
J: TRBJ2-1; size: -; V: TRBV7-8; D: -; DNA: TGTGCCAGCAGCTTAGTCCCGCAGGGTCTCTACAATGAGCAGTTCTTC; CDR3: CASSLVPQGLYNEQFF
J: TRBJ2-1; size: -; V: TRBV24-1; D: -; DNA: TGTGCCACCAGTAGAGGGTTCGATGAGCAGTTCTTC; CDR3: CATSRGFDEQFF
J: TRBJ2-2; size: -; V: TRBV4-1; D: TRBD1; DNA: TGCGCCAGCAGCCCATTAAGGGGGCGCGCCGGGGAGCTGTTTTTT; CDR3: CASSPLRGRAGELFF
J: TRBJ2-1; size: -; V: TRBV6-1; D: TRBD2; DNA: TGTGCCAGCAGTGAACTAGCGGGGGGGGGAAATGAGCAGTTCTTC; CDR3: CASSELAGGGNEQFF
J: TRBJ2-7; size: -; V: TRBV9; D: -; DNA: TGTGCCAGCAGCGTAGGTGGAGGTACCTACGAGCAGTACTTC; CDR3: CASSVGGGTYEQYF
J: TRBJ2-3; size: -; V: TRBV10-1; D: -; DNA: TGCGCCAGCAGTGAGTCGACTAGAAGCACAGATACGCAGTATTTT; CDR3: CASSESTRSTDTQYF
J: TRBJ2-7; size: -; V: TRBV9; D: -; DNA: TGTGCCAGCAGCGTAGAAAAGGGGGGATCCTACGAGCAGTACTTC; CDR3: CASSVEKGGSYEQYF
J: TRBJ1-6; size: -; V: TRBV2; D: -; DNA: TGTGCCAGCAGTGAAGCGGCAGGGACTAATTCACCCCTCCACTTT; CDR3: CASSEAAGTNSPLHF
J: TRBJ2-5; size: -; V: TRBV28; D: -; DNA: TGTGCCAGCAGTTGGCCTTCCGGGACAAAGGAGACCCAGTACTTC; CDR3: CASSWPSGTKETQYF
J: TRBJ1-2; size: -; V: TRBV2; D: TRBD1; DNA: TGTGCCAGCAGTGGGGGACAGGGTAAGGACGGCTACACCTTC; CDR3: CASSGGQGKDGYTF
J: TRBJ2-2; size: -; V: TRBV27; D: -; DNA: TGTGCCAGCAGTCCCGAGTACACCGGGGAGCTGTTTTTT; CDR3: CASSPEYTGELFF
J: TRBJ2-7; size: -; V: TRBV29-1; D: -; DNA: TGCAGCGTGATACAGGGCTGGCAGTACTTC; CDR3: CSVIQGWQYF
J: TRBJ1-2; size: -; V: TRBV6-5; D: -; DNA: TGTGCCAGCAGTTACGAGGGGAACTATGGCTACACCTTC; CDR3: CASSYEGNYGYTF
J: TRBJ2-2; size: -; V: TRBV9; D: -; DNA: TGTGCCAGCAGCGTTGGGGACATAGGCACCGGGGAGCTGTTTTTT; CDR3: CASSVGDIGTGELFF
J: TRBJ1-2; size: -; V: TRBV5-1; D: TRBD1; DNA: TGCGCCAGCAGCTCCGGACAGGGTAACTATGGCTACACCTTC; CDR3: CASSSGQGNYGYTF
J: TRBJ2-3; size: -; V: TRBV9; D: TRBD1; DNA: TGTGCCAGCAGCGTACAGGGGGCCACAGATACGCAGTATTTT; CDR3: CASSVQGATDTQYF
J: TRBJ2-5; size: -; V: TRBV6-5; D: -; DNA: TGTGCCAGTAATCGGGGGACGCTGGAGACCCAGTACTTC; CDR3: CASNRGTLETQYF
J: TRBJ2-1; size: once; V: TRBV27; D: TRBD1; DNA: TGTGCCAGCAGTACCTACAGGGGTCCCTACAATGAGCAGTTCTTC; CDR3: CASSTYRGPYNEQFF
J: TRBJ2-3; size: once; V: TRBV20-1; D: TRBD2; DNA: TGCAGTGCTTGCTGGACTAGCGGGGGAACAGATACGCAGTATTTT; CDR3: CSACWTSGGTDTQYF
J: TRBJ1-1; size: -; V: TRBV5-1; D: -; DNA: TGCGCCAGCAGCTATAGGGCTCTGAACACTGAAGCTTTCTTT; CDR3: CASSYRALNTEAFF
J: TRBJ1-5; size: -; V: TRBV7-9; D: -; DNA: TGTGCCAGCAGCCCGGGACCGAGTAGCAATCAGCCCCAGCATTTT; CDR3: CASSPGPSSNQPQHF
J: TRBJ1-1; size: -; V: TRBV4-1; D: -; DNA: TGCGCCAGCAGCCAAGATCCGCCCAGGGTGGGCACTGAAGCTTTCTTT; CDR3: CASSQDPPRVGTEAFF
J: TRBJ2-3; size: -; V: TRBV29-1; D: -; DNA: TGCAGCGTTCCGGGCCCCTATACTAGATCTGGCACAGATACGCAGTATTTT; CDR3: CSVPGPYTRSGTDTQYF
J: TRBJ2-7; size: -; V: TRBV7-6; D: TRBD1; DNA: TGTGCCAGCAGCTTACTGGACCCAGGACAGGGGTCCTACGAGCAGTACTTC; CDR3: CASSLLDPGQGSYEQYF
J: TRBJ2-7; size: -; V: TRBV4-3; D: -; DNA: TGCGCCAGCAGCCAAGATGTAGGCAGTATCGAGCAGTACTTC; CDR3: CASSQDVGSIEQYF
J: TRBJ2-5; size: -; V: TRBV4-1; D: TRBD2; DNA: TGCGCCAGCAGCCAAGAGGCTAGCGGGGGGCTGTACCAAGAGACCCAGTACTTC; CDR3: CASSQEASGGLYQETQYF
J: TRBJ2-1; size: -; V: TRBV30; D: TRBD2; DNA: TGTGCCTGGAACCCGGGACTAGCGGTGAACAATGAGCAGTTCTTC; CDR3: CAWNPGLAVNNEQFF
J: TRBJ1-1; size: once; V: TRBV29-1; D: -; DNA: TGCAGCGTTGAAGGATCGGGACAATATGAAGCTTTCTTT; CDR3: CSVEGSGQYEAFF
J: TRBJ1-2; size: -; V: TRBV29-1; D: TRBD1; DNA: TGCAGCGTTGTGGGGCGGACACAGGGGGGCCCTGGCTACACCTTC; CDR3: CSVVGRTQGGPGYTF
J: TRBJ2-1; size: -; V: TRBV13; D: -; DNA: TGTGCCAGCAGCTTAGCAGGCGGAAATGAGCAGTTCTTC; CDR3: CASSLAGGNEQFF